The 26 T cell receptor beta chains presented below share a single source sample, sequenced in a study of CD8+ T cells in alopecia areata. As the sequencing template, cDNA was produced by extracting RNA and reverse transcribing it. Libraries were prepared by immunoSEQ multiplex PCR; TCRdb keeps only in-frame clonotypes and omits some of them. The sample records 70,000 or so clones, under 75% being singletons. The source was CD8+ T cells sorted from blood, collected at week 0. The receptors shown here come from a human donor with alopecia areata.

The chain uses TRBV27 and TRBJ2-7, with 12 bases identical to TRBD1. This CDR3 spans 12 amino acids. Germline CDR1 is MNHEY and CDR2 is SMNVEV (reference sequence). V lost 6 bases and J lost 6; bases outside the gene matches: 0. The DNA of the CDR3 is TGTGCCAGCAGGGGACAGGGGGCCGAGCAGTACTTC. As protein: CASRGQGAEQYF.

This clone was seen a few times. V and J are TRBV4-3 and TRBJ2-1; no firm D call. CDR3 size: 13 residues. V was cut by 1 base and J by 8 bases, with 9 bases left in between. Germline V lookup: CDR1 LGHNA, CDR2 YSLEER. CDR3 nucleotide sequence: TGCGCCAGCAGCCAAGTTCTGTCCGATGAGCAGTTCTTC. Its protein product is CASSQVLSDEQFF.

Regarding this clone: One junction end does not reproduce the germline sequence, and a read error may be involved. This chain joins TRBV19 and TRBJ2-7; weak D call: TRBD2 (5 bases). The CDR3 contains 14 residues. The germline V gene has CDR1 LNHDA and CDR2 SQIVND (reference sequence). The CDR3 spells CASSIGGLNYEQYF. In nucleotides, the CDR3 is TGCGCCAGTAGTATTGGCGGGCTTAACTACGAGCAGTACTTC.

The chain uses TRBV29-1 and TRBJ2-7; 10 bases align to TRBD1. Germline values: CDR1 SQVTM, CDR2 ANQGSEA. The CDR3 extends over 13 amino acids. V lost 4 bases to trimming and J lost 4 bases; unmatched junction nucleotides: 4. In DNA, the CDR3 is TGCAGCGTTGTCGACAGGGGGCAGTACGAGCAGTACTTC. It specifies CSVVDRGQYEQYF.

This CDR3 reads CASSQSAAGTGKTNTEAFF. CDR3 sequence (DNA): TGCGCCAGCAGCCAATCCGCCGCCGGGACAGGGAAGACGAACACTGAAGCTTTCTTT. The chain links TRBV4-1 to TRBJ1-1, with TRBD1 identical over 9 bases. From germline, CDR1 is MGHRA and CDR2 YSYEKL. The CDR3 consists of 19 residues. J was trimmed by 1 base and V by 2 bases; bases with no gene match: 14.

J is TRBJ1-2 and V is TRBV28; TRBD1 might be the D (5 bases). The length of the CDR3 is 14 residues. Germline assignment: CDR1 MDHEN and CDR2 SYDVKM. V lost 2 bases and J lost 6, with 13 bases in between. The DNA of the CDR3 is TGTGCCAGCAGTTTAGGTCTCAGGGCGGATGGCTACACCTTC. It specifies CASSLGLRADGYTF.

For this clone: A much bigger clone sits one base away, suggesting this may be a read error. The rearrangement joins TRBV7-2 to TRBJ2-7, with 9 bases aligning to TRBD2. The ends lost 3 bases at V and 0 bases at J; junction bases unmatched: 0. CDR1 and CDR2 from the germline V gene are SGHTA and FQGNSA. The CDR3 runs to 14 residues. The CDR3 loop reads CASSFSGGSYEQYF. In nucleotides, the CDR3 is TGTGCCAGCAGCTTTAGCGGGGGCTCCTACGAGCAGTACTTC.

The rearrangement uses TRBV29-1 and TRBJ1-2, with 7 bases fitting TRBD1. Germline V gives CDR1 SQVTM, CDR2 ANQGSEA. The CDR3 is 17 residues long. The trim removed 4 bases at V and 0 bases at J, leaving 14 bases unmatched. The CDR3 reads CSVGKTGTAFPNYGYTF. The CDR3 coding sequence is TGCAGCGTTGGAAAGACCGGGACAGCATTTCCTAACTATGGCTACACCTTC. The whole variable domain, remainder taken from reference TRBV29-1 and TRBJ1-2, is SAVISQKPSRDICQRGTSLTIQCQVDSQVTMMFWYRQQPGQSLTLIATANQGSEATYESGFVIDKFPISRPNLTFSTLTVSNMSPEDSSIYLCSVGKTGTAFPNYGYTFGSGTRLTVV.

V and J are TRBV27 and TRBJ2-1, with 11 bases that match TRBD2. Germline loops: CDR1 MNHEY, CDR2 SMNVEV (reference sequence). The ends lost 5 bases at V and 3 bases at J; junction bases unmatched: 6. The length of the CDR3 is 16 residues. DNA of the CDR3: TGTGCCAGCAGTCCAGGGACTAGCGGCTTCTACAATGAGCAGTTCTTC. Protein sequence: CASSPGTSGFYNEQFF.

This chain links TRBV23-1 with TRBJ2-7, with D possibly matching TRBD1 (5 bases). TRBV23-1 is reported as an ORF; its role is uncertain. V shed 4 bases and J shed 0 bases, with 13 bases lying between them. The CDR3 loop spans 15 amino acids. The CDR3 loop reads CASSRQGANSYEQYF. DNA of the CDR3: TGCGCCAGCAGTCGGCAGGGTGCGAACTCCTACGAGCAGTACTTC.

The V and J genes are TRBV30 and TRBJ2-2; TRBD2 is a possible D gene (6 bases). The germline V gene encodes CDR1 GTSNPN and CDR2 SVGIG (reference sequence). This CDR3 has 13 amino acids. V gave up 5 bases and J gave up 4 bases, with 11 bases separating them. As DNA, the CDR3 is TGTGCCTGGGAGGGAGCGGGCACCGGGGAGCTGTTTTTT. It codes for CAWEGAGTGELFF.

This clone came up a few times. V and J are TRBV29-1 and TRBJ2-1, with D possibly being TRBD2 (6 bases). The CDR3 extends over 14 amino acids. Per germline, CDR1 SQVTM and CDR2 ANQGSEA. Trimming stripped 3 bases from V and 6 bases from J, with 15 bases between. The CDR3 loop is CSVEFGGAGNEQFF. The DNA for the CDR3 is TGCAGCGTTGAGTTCGGGGGTGCAGGCAATGAGCAGTTCTTC.

The chain joins TRBV29-1 to TRBJ2-7; D is unresolved. Looked up from germline, CDR1 is SQVTM and CDR2 is ANQGSEA. The CDR3 runs 13 residues. The V end lost 6 bases, the J end lost 0 bases, and 12 bases lay between the germline ends. The CDR3 DNA sequence: TGCAGCGTGACGGTATCTGACTCCTACGAGCAGTACTTC. This encodes CSVTVSDSYEQYF.

This chain links TRBV7-9 with TRBJ1-1, with 8 bases identical to TRBD1. The CDR3 has 14 residues. V was clipped by 6 bases and J by 4 bases; unmatched bases: 7. Germline lookup yields CDR1 SEHNR and CDR2 FQNEAQ (reference sequence). The CDR3 DNA reads as TGTGCCAGCAGGTTTACAGGGGGTATCACTGAAGCTTTCTTT. Its translation is CASRFTGGITEAFF.

The sample holds one count of this clone. The CDR3 is CASSFPLSSYNEQFF. DNA for the CDR3: TGTGCCAGCAGCTTTCCCCTCAGCTCCTACAATGAGCAGTTCTTC. This chain uses TRBV7-9 with TRBJ2-1; D ambiguous. CDR1 and CDR2 from the germline V gene are SEHNR and FQNEAQ (reference sequence). V was trimmed by 3 bases and J by 0 bases, leaving 9 bases between them. The CDR3 consists of 15 residues.

The chain links TRBV6-6 to TRBJ2-3, with TRBD1 identical over 9 bases. With 6 bases clipped from V and 2 bases from J, the junction kept 6 bases outside the gene matches. Germline V lookup: CDR1 MNHNY, CDR2 SVGAGI (reference sequence). The CDR3 covers 15 residues. CDR3 coding DNA: TGTGCCAGCAGCATGGACAGGGGACACACAGATACGCAGTATTTT. Protein product: CASSMDRGHTDTQYF.

This clone was detected only a few times. V gene TRBV30 combines with J gene TRBJ1-1; perhaps TRBD1 as D (5 bases). V shed 2 bases and J shed 0 bases, with 7 bases lying between them. CDR3 length equals 13 residues. CDR1 and CDR2 (germline): GTSNPN, SVGIG (reference sequence). The CDR3 is CAWSPQVNTEAFF. CDR3 DNA sequence: TGTGCCTGGAGTCCACAGGTGAACACTGAAGCTTTCTTT.

CDR3 DNA sequence: TGTGCCAGCAGCTTAATGGGGGACTATGGCTACACCTTC. The encoded protein is CASSLMGDYGYTF. The rearrangement uses TRBV5-6 and TRBJ1-2; a weak D match, TRBD1 (5 bases). The CDR3 length is 13 residues. V lost 2 bases to trimming and J lost 3 bases, with 8 bases between them. Germline loops: CDR1 SGHDT, CDR2 YYEEEE.

This chain uses TRBV15 with TRBJ2-1; a possible D gene is TRBD1 (5 bases). The germline CDR1 and CDR2 sequences are LNHNV and YYDKDF (reference sequence). The length of the CDR3 is 14 residues. Trimming took 9 bases from V and 5 from J, leaving 17 bases between them. DNA for the CDR3: TGTGCCACTCTAGACGCAGGGAAAAACAATGAGCAGTTCTTC. Its translation: CATLDAGKNNEQFF.

The chain employs TRBV19 and TRBJ1-5; D is uncertain. Germline V gene sequence: CDR1 LNHDA, CDR2 SQIVND (reference sequence). The CDR3 contains 13 residues. V lost 5 bases, J lost 2 bases, and 7 bases lay in between. The CDR3 loop reads CASSEDGNQPQHF. The CDR3, as DNA: TGTGCCAGTAGTGAGGATGGCAATCAGCCCCAGCATTTT.

This clone was counted only a few times. This chain connects TRBV13 to TRBJ2-5; 8 nucleotides match TRBD2. Germline CDR1 PRHDT, CDR2 FYEKMQ (reference sequence). V shed 5 bases and J 1 base; nucleotides not matched to a gene: 12. The CDR3 runs to 17 residues. The CDR3 nucleotides read TGTGCCAGCAGCATACTAGCGGCCGCGATGCTCCAAGAGACCCAGTACTTC. It yields the protein CASSILAAAMLQETQYF.

The chain couples TRBV13 to TRBJ2-4; the D gene is possibly TRBD2 (5 bases). Germline loops: CDR1 PRHDT, CDR2 FYEKMQ (reference sequence). Trimming removed 5 bases from V and 8 bases from J, with 25 bases in between. This CDR3 comprises 17 residues. Here the CDR3 reads CASSALDHRGNAYIQYF. CDR3 coding DNA: TGTGCCAGCAGCGCGCTGGATCACCGGGGAAACGCATACATTCAGTACTTC.

The V gene is TRBV5-1, the J gene TRBJ2-3; the D gene is possibly TRBD2 (5 bases). This CDR3 region has 15 residues. V was cut by 3 bases and J by 3 bases, with 14 bases left in between. The germline V gene has CDR1 SGHRS and CDR2 YFSETQ. The DNA for the CDR3 is TGCGCCAGCAGCTCTGGACGGTGGGAGACAGATACGCAGTATTTT. Protein: CASSSGRWETDTQYF.

V is TRBV7-2 and J is TRBJ2-5, with 11 positions matching TRBD2. This CDR3 has 15 amino acids. Germline-derived CDR1 and CDR2 are SGHTA and FQGNSA. J was trimmed by 3 bases and V by 4 bases; bases with no gene match: 4. The CDR3 protein is CASSSRGLAEETQYF. The CDR3 DNA reads TGTGCCAGCAGCTCGCGGGGACTAGCGGAAGAGACCCAGTACTTC.

This rearrangement joins TRBV14 to TRBJ2-1; 9 bases are a match to TRBD2. Looked up from germline, CDR1 is SGHDN and CDR2 is FVKESK. The CDR3 runs to 16 residues. V shed 6 bases and J 7 bases; nucleotides not matched to a gene: 13. The CDR3 region is CASRGSGTSLLNEQFF. CDR3 bases: TGTGCCAGCAGAGGCTCCGGGACTAGCCTCTTGAATGAGCAGTTCTTC.

The chain carries TRBV28 and TRBJ2-7; D unclear. The CDR3 runs 12 residues. Trimming left V 3 bases short and J 3 bases short, with 6 bases between. Germline CDR1 reads MDHEN; CDR2 reads SYDVKM. Here the CDR3 DNA reads TGTGCCAGCAGTTTCAACAGCTACGAGCAGTACTTC. Translated, it gives CASSFNSYEQYF.